A single sample gave rise to the 20 T cell receptor beta chains below, sequenced in a study of blood T cells in healthy people across ages. Sample-barcoded 5' priming and a J-beta primer mix drove a second PCR of about 6 to 11 cycles. TCRdb processed the 5' RACE reads anew with MiXCR; each CDR3 protein has one entry. Among approximately 800,000 distinct CDR3 sequences listed, about 62% were seen once. Sequencing was performed on blood. All receptors come from a man aged 25-40 years in good health.

The chain combines TRBV13 with TRBJ1-5; D possibly corresponds to TRBD1 (5 bases). The V end was cut by 3 bases, the J end by 1 base, with 13 bases between. CDR1 and CDR2 (germline): PRHDT, FYEKMQ (reference sequence). CDR3 size: 16 residues. The CDR3 is CASSLHRDASNQPQHF. CDR3 coding DNA: TGTGCCAGCAGCTTGCACCGGGACGCCAGCAATCAGCCCCAGCATTTT.

The chain links TRBV27 to TRBJ2-7; tentatively, D is TRBD2 (6 bases). Trimming removed 3 bases from V and 5 bases from J, with 8 bases in between. This CDR3 spans 12 amino acids. In germline, CDR1 is MNHEY, CDR2 SMNVEV (reference sequence). DNA for the CDR3: TGTGCCAGCAGTTTTAGCGGAAACGAGCAGTACTTC. Translating gives CASSFSGNEQYF.

This clonotype has only a few counts. This chain joins TRBV2 and TRBJ1-5; D uncertain. CDR1 and CDR2 from the germline V gene are SNHLY and FYNNEI. The germline V and J ends were trimmed by 2 bases and 1 base, with 6 bases remaining between them. CDR3 length: 14 amino acids. CDR3 bases: TGTGCCAGCAGTGAAATTGACAGCAATCAGCCCCAGCATTTT. This codes for CASSEIDSNQPQHF.

The chain's CDR3 is CSASFGTSGAYEQYF. The CDR3 DNA reads as TGCAGTGCTAGCTTTGGGACTAGCGGGGCCTACGAGCAGTACTTC. The chain has TRBV20-1 and TRBJ2-4; 13 nucleotides agree with TRBD2. TRBJ2-7 explains the end of the DNA better; the J call may be wrong. The CDR3 covers 15 residues. Germline V gives CDR1 DFQATT, CDR2 SNEGSKA (reference sequence).

This chain joins TRBV18 and TRBJ2-5, with D unresolved. V gave up 3 bases and J gave up 5 bases, with 7 bases separating them. Germline assignment: CDR1 KGHSH and CDR2 LQKENI. CDR3 length: 12 amino acids. CDR3 sequence (DNA): TGTGCCAGCTCACCGTCCGATGAGACCCAGTACTTC. Its protein product is CASSPSDETQYF.

J is TRBJ2-6 and V is TRBV19, with no clear D. Trimming took 4 bases from V and 0 from J, leaving 10 bases between them. Germline CDR1 reads LNHDA; CDR2 reads SQIVND (reference sequence). The CDR3 has 16 amino acids. In DNA, the CDR3 is TGTGCCAGTAGTACTCACAGAAACTCTGGGGCCAACGTCCTGACTTTC. Translating gives CASSTHRNSGANVLTF.

This rearrangement joins TRBV21-1 to TRBJ2-4; whether TRBD2, the table's D call, matches the DNA was not checked. TRBV21-1 is reported as a pseudogene. This CDR3 has 16 residues. CDR3 DNA: TGTGCCAGCAGCAAATTTTCCCTAGCGGGGGAAAACATTCAGTACTTC. Its translation is CASSKFSLAGENIQYF.

This chain uses TRBV15 with TRBJ2-1; D gene ambiguous. Trimming took off 0 bases at V and 8 bases at J, with 8 bases between the two ends. The CDR3 is 13 amino acids. The germline gives CDR1 LNHNV, CDR2 YYDKDF (reference sequence). CDR3 sequence: CATSRERVDEQFF. CDR3 coding DNA: TGTGCCACCAGCAGAGAACGCGTCGATGAGCAGTTCTTC.

The chain links TRBV29-1 to TRBJ2-7; D possibly corresponds to TRBD2 (6 bases). The CDR3 has 12 amino acids. Looked up from germline, CDR1 is SQVTM and CDR2 is ANQGSEA. Trimming left V 6 bases short and J 5 bases short, with 14 bases between. The CDR3 DNA reads TGCAGCGTATCGGAGGGGATGAACGAGCAGTACTTC. Amino acid sequence: CSVSEGMNEQYF.

This clonotype was picked up a small number of times. This chain links TRBV10-3 with TRBJ2-5, with D unclear. The V end was cut by 6 bases, the J end by 5 bases, with 13 bases between. From germline, CDR1 is ENHRY and CDR2 SYGVKD. This CDR3 has 13 amino acids. The CDR3 DNA is TGTGCCATCAGCAACCCGTCTGAGGAGACCCAGTACTTC. Its protein is CAISNPSEETQYF.

This rearrangement joins TRBV20-1 to TRBJ2-7; D call uncertain. Per the germline V gene, CDR1 is DFQATT and CDR2 is SNEGSKA (reference sequence). V lost 6 bases, J lost 0 bases, and 21 bases lay in between. The CDR3 totals 16 residues. The DNA of the CDR3 is TGCAGTGCCATAGGGCCCGCTGGCCCTATCTCCTACGAGCAGTACTTC. Residues: CSAIGPAGPISYEQYF.

Worth noting for this clonotype: Sequence at one end of the junction differs from germline and may be a read error. The chain is built from TRBV7-2 and TRBJ2-7; TRBD1 or TRBD2 may be the D gene (7 bases each). The CDR3 covers 16 residues. CDR1 is SGHTA, CDR2 FQGNSA, per germline. The CDR3 is CASSLMQGGSGGERYF. The CDR3 DNA reads as TGTGCCAGCAGCTTAATGCAGGGGGGTTCGGGAGGCGAGCGGTACTTC.

The sample holds a few counts of this clonotype. The chain couples TRBV29-1 to TRBJ2-5; D possibly corresponds to TRBD1 (5 bases). V was trimmed by 7 bases and J by 0 bases, leaving 15 bases between them. The CDR3 is made up of 14 amino acids. Per germline, CDR1 SQVTM and CDR2 ANQGSEA. CDR3 DNA sequence: TGCAGCGCCTCCATAGGGGCCCACCAAGAGACCCAGTACTTC. Protein: CSASIGAHQETQYF.

Details on this clonotype: An end of the junction differs from the germline gene, which may be a read error. This rearrangement joins TRBV29-1 to TRBJ2-5; TRBD2 aligns across 11 bases. The CDR3 spans 14 residues. From germline, CDR1 is SQVTM and CDR2 ANQGSEA. The CDR3 reads CSVTPLAGGEAQYF. The CDR3 region has the DNA TGCAGCGTTACGCCCCTAGCGGGAGGAGAGGCCCAGTACTTC.

The chain couples TRBV27 to TRBJ1-2; 7 bases agree with TRBD1. After removal of 6 bases from V and 4 bases from J, the junction contained 8 bases not matched to a gene. Germline V gene lookup returns CDR1 MNHEY and CDR2 SMNVEV (reference sequence). The CDR3 consists of 14 residues. This chain's CDR3 is CASRSVQGSYGYTF. CDR3 DNA: TGTGCCAGCAGAAGCGTACAGGGGAGCTATGGCTACACCTTC.

The rearrangement uses TRBV20-1 and TRBJ2-1; D possibly uses TRBD1 or TRBD2 (6 bases each). The V gene lost 3 bases and the J gene lost 4 bases, with 13 bases spanning the gap. Germline CDR1 reads DFQATT; CDR2 reads SNEGSKA (reference sequence). There are 14 residues in the CDR3. This chain's CDR3 is CSASVRGVYNEQFF. Here the CDR3 DNA reads TGCAGTGCTAGTGTAAGGGGGGTATACAATGAGCAGTTCTTC.

This chain links TRBV7-9 with TRBJ1-4; 7 bases are a match to TRBD1. Germline-derived CDR1 and CDR2 are SEHNR and FQNEAQ (reference sequence). J gave up 7 bases and V 5 bases, and 10 bases lay outside the gene matches. The CDR3 has 15 residues. CDR3: CASSIPGGWSEKLFF. Here the CDR3 DNA reads TGTGCCAGCAGCATCCCAGGGGGTTGGAGTGAAAAACTGTTTTTT.

This clonotype has just one count. This chain joins TRBV6-2 or TRBV6-3 and TRBJ2-1, with 13 bases matching TRBD2. V shed 4 bases, J shed 7 bases, and the junction held 4 bases outside the gene matches. The CDR3 has 15 amino acids. CDR1 is MNHEY, CDR2 SVGEGT, per germline. The CDR3 region has the DNA TGTGCCAGCAGTTCGAGACTAGCGGGGGGAAATGAGCAGTTCTTC. Its translation: CASSSRLAGGNEQFF.

The chain employs TRBV20-1 and TRBJ2-3; D is uncertain. V was trimmed by 8 bases and J by 7 bases, leaving 13 bases between them. The CDR3 covers 11 residues. Germline CDR1 and CDR2: DFQATT and SNEGSKA (reference sequence). In DNA, the CDR3 is TGCAGTCCCTACGTGGCGTATACGCAGTATTTT. This sequence encodes CSPYVAYTQYF.

The V call is TRBV7-2, the J call TRBJ2-3, with D unclear. Per the germline V gene, CDR1 is SGHTA and CDR2 is FQGNSA. Trimming took 1 base from V and 1 from J, leaving 15 bases between them. This CDR3 spans 17 amino acids. The CDR3 coding sequence is TGTGCCAGCAGCTTAGTTTTTGGGCAGACCCGCACAGATACGCAGTATTTT. Translation: CASSLVFGQTRTDTQYF.